A selection of T cell receptor beta chains follows, all from one sample in a study of naive and memory T cell subsets. TCRdb processed the 5' RACE reads anew with MiXCR; each CDR3 protein has one entry. The profile shows around 56,000 distinct CDR3 sequences, 6.5% to 8.5% of them singletons. These TCRs come from a female donor in good health. CDR3s include the opening cysteine and the closing phenylalanine or tryptophan. The D gene is left open where the match is weak. Expanded clones are given a class, and other clones once, few, many or no size at all.

D gene,clone size,J gene,V gene,CDR3 protein,CDR3 DNA
NA,many,TRBJ2-2,TRBV5-1,CASLNLAVGNTGELFF,TGCGCCAGCTTAAACCTCGCTGTGGGGAACACCGGGGAGCTGTTTTTT
NA,NA,TRBJ1-1,TRBV30,CAWSVPGTPNTEAFF,TGTGCCTGGAGTGTACCCGGGACACCGAACACTGAAGCTTTCTTT
NA,NA,TRBJ1-4,TRBV9,CASSVGASATNEKLFF,TGTGCCAGCAGCGTAGGAGCGTCAGCTACTAATGAAAAACTGTTTTTT
TRBD2,NA,TRBJ2-7,TRBV15,CATSRELAGAYEQYF,TGTGCCACCAGCAGAGAACTAGCGGGGGCCTACGAGCAGTACTTC
NA,many,TRBJ2-3,TRBV6-1,CASSEARGSLTDTQYF,TGTGCCAGCAGTGAAGCCCGGGGGAGCCTCACAGATACGCAGTATTTT
TRBD1,NA,TRBJ1-1,TRBV5-4,CASSSGTVREAFF,TGTGCCAGCAGTTCCGGGACAGTGAGGGAAGCTTTCTTT
NA,NA,TRBJ1-6,TRBV7-9,CASSRDLTNSPLHF,TGTGCCAGCAGCCGGGACCTGACGAATTCACCCCTCCACTTT
NA,many,TRBJ1-5,TRBV5-1,CASSYGYGQPQHF,TGCGCCAGCAGCTACGGGTACGGTCAGCCCCAGCATTTT
TRBD2,few,TRBJ2-1,TRBV28,CASSPVKGSGSLYNEQFF,TGTGCCAGCAGTCCCGTGAAAGGGAGCGGGAGCCTTTACAATGAGCAGTTCTTC
NA,many,TRBJ1-3,TRBV6-5,CASSYFSINFDSSSGNTIYF,TGTGCCAGCAGTTACTTCTCTATAAACTTTGACTCGAGCTCTGGAAACACCATATATTTT
TRBD1,many,TRBJ2-7,TRBV27,CASSLSPGGGYEQYF,TGTGCCAGCAGTTTATCCCCAGGGGGCGGGTACGAGCAGTACTTC
NA,NA,TRBJ2-7,TRBV10-1,CAPKMSSYEQYF,TGCGCCCCCAAAATGAGCTCCTACGAGCAGTACTTC
NA,many,TRBJ1-1,TRBV14,CASSQVPFTEAFF,TGTGCCAGCAGCCAAGTCCCCTTCACTGAAGCTTTCTTT
NA,NA,TRBJ2-5,TRBV2,CASKFQETQYF,TGTGCCAGCAAATTCCAAGAGACCCAGTACTTC
NA,few,TRBJ1-2,TRBV30,CAWTPKFSGYTF,TGTGCCTGGACCCCAAAGTTTAGTGGCTACACCTTC
NA,NA,TRBJ2-1,TRBV27,CASSWSCAREQFF,TGTGCCAGCAGTTGGAGTTGCGCTCGGGAGCAGTTCTTC
NA,many,TRBJ2-7,TRBV2,CAHSGNAYEQYF,TGTGCCCACAGTGGGAACGCCTACGAGCAGTACTTC
NA,NA,TRBJ2-2,TRBV5-1,CASSLPLANTGELFF,TGCGCCAGCAGCTTGCCTCTAGCGAACACCGGGGAGCTGTTTTTT
NA,few,TRBJ2-1,TRBV9,CASSGGGRDSFF,TGTGCCAGCAGCGGGGGGGGCAGGGATAGTTTCTTC
NA,many,TRBJ1-6,TRBV11-2,CASSLAGPYSPLHF,TGTGCCAGCAGCTTAGCCGGCCCTTATTCACCCCTCCACTTT
TRBD1,many,TRBJ1-1,TRBV4-3,CASSQDLSGQTMNTEAFF,TGCGCCAGCAGCCAAGATTTGTCGGGACAGACTATGAACACTGAAGCTTTCTTT
NA,many,TRBJ1-6,TRBV20-1,CSARGVNNSPLHF,TGCAGTGCTAGAGGCGTAAATAATTCACCCCTCCACTTT
TRBD2,NA,TRBJ2-7,TRBV20-1,CSANPPSGGIYEQYF,TGCAGTGCTAACCCCCCCAGCGGGGGGATCTACGAGCAGTACTTC
NA,few,TRBJ1-2,TRBV12-3/TRBV12-4,CASSLQGWNGDTF,TGTGCCAGCAGTTTACAGGGATGGAATGGCGACACCTTC
NA,NA,TRBJ2-7,TRBV7-2,CASSPWTVGTYEQYF,TGTGCCAGCAGCCCATGGACTGTGGGGACCTACGAGCAGTACTTC
NA,many,TRBJ1-4,TRBV7-2,CASSPYSDGEKLFF,TGTGCCAGCAGCCCCTATTCGGATGGCGAAAAACTGTTTTTT
NA,NA,TRBJ2-1,TRBV4-2,CASSQDGGTYNEQFF,TGTGCCAGCAGCCAGGACGGGGGAACCTACAATGAGCAGTTCTTC
TRBD2,many,TRBJ2-5,TRBV20-1,CSARVLASGGSGETQYF,TGCAGTGCTAGAGTATTAGCCAGCGGGGGGTCGGGGGAGACCCAGTACTTC
NA,many,TRBJ1-2,TRBV6-1,CAILTYREVDYGYTF,TGTGCCATCCTAACGTACAGGGAGGTGGACTATGGCTACACCTTC
NA,many,TRBJ2-4,TRBV29-1,CSVSTDKNIQYF,TGCAGCGTTTCGACAGACAAAAACATTCAGTACTTC
NA,few,TRBJ1-2,TRBV3-1,CASSQVSGVRPNYGDTF,TGTGCCAGCAGCCAAGTTAGTGGGGTCAGGCCGAACTATGGCGACACCTTC
TRBD2,few,TRBJ2-2,TRBV30,CAWRRGGPTGELFF,TGTGCCTGGAGACGGGGGGGCCCCACCGGGGAGCTGTTTTTT
NA,few,TRBJ2-5,TRBV7-2,CASTITQETQYF,TGTGCCAGCACAATTACCCAAGAGACCCAGTACTTC
NA,NA,TRBJ1-4,TRBV7-9,CASSFIADSEKLFF,TGTGCCAGCAGCTTTATTGCGGACAGTGAAAAACTGTTTTTT
NA,NA,TRBJ2-5,TRBV20-1,CSARDGQETQYF,TGCAGTGCTAGGGACGGACAAGAGACCCAGTACTTC
NA,few,TRBJ2-6,TRBV2,CASSKTGSGANVLTF,TGTGCCAGCAGTAAAACAGGGTCCGGGGCCAACGTCCTGACTTTC
NA,NA,TRBJ2-6,TRBV12-3/TRBV12-4,CASTSLGPGANVLTF,TGTGCCAGCACCTCCTTGGGGCCTGGGGCCAACGTCCTGACTTTC
NA,many,TRBJ1-5,TRBV7-2,CASSAGSSNQPQHF,TGTGCCAGCAGCGCAGGGTCGAGCAATCAGCCCCAGCATTTT
NA,many,TRBJ2-2,TRBV7-2,CASTTRGSARGTGELFF,TGTGCCAGCACCACGAGGGGGTCTGCCAGAGGCACCGGGGAGCTGTTTTTT
TRBD2,many,TRBJ2-2,TRBV7-2,CASSRGGYTTGELFF,TGTGCCAGCAGCCGCGGGGGGTACACAACCGGGGAGCTGTTTTTT